The clone carrying this T cell receptor beta chain showed up many times. Trimming took off 6 bases at V and 10 bases at J, with 25 bases between the two ends. The length of the CDR3 is 16 residues. TCRdb analysed the RT-PCR reads with MiXCR anew, one entry per CDR3 protein. The repertoire has around 700,000 distinct CDR3 sequences, approximately 14% of them found once; the top ten carry about 3.9%. This chain links TRBV12-3 or TRBV12-4 with TRBJ2-1; maybe TRBD1 (5 bases). This clonotype was obtained from a female donor in good health, serving as a healthy control. The sample consisted of memory CD4+ T cells from blood. The CDR3 sequence is CASRKDRGRMGDEQFF. DNA for the CDR3: TGTGCCAGCAGGAAAGACAGAGGCCGGATGGGTGACGAGCAGTTCTTC.